The next 7 T cell receptor beta chains were all read from a single sample in a study of blood T cell repertoires in COVID-19. Assay used: immunoSEQ multiplex PCR; TCRdb lists only in-frame clones, some missing. This sample has roughly 130,000 clones, with 84% found just once. Material for sequencing was peripheral blood. Every receptor here comes from a woman aged 25-40 years who had recovered from COVID-19.

This chain connects TRBV7-8 to TRBJ1-1; 8 bases align to TRBD1. V gave up 2 bases and J gave up 4 bases; unmatched junction bases: 9. This CDR3 region has 16 residues. Germline V CDR1 and CDR2: SGHVS, FQNEAQ. CDR3 residues: CASSLSQGAGGTEAFF. The CDR3 bases are TGTGCCAGCAGCTTATCGCAGGGGGCTGGAGGCACTGAAGCTTTCTTT.

The chain recombines TRBV2 with TRBJ2-6, with D unresolved. V shed 6 bases and J shed 0 bases, with 9 bases lying between them. CDR3 size: 15 residues. CDR1 and CDR2 (germline): SNHLY, FYNNEI. The CDR3 protein is CASSGKSSGANVLTF. The DNA of the CDR3 is TGTGCCAGCAGCGGTAAAAGCTCTGGGGCCAACGTCCTGACTTTC.

V usage is TRBV5-1 and J usage is TRBJ2-1, with 10 positions matching TRBD2. The CDR3 runs 15 residues. In germline, CDR1 is SGHRS, CDR2 YFSETQ. The ends lost 0 bases at V and 8 bases at J; junction bases unmatched: 5. This CDR3 reads CASSLGTSGKDEQFF. DNA of the CDR3: TGCGCCAGCAGCTTGGGTACTAGCGGGAAAGATGAGCAGTTCTTC.

This sequence joins TRBV5-8 and TRBJ2-5; D call uncertain. CDR3 size: 13 residues. The ends were cut back, 5 bases at V and 0 bases at J, with 8 bases in the middle. Germline assignment: CDR1 SGHTS and CDR2 YDEGEE. This chain's CDR3 is CASRHTNQETQYF. The DNA of the CDR3 is TGTGCCAGCAGACACACTAACCAAGAGACCCAGTACTTC.

The chain links TRBV4-1 to TRBJ1-1; D is uncertain. Germline V lookup: CDR1 MGHRA, CDR2 YSYEKL. V was pared by 1 base and J by 0 bases, with 6 bases between. The CDR3 length is 14 residues. CDR3 in DNA: TGCGCCAGCAGCCAAGGGGCCTTGAACACTGAAGCTTTCTTT. This gives the protein CASSQGALNTEAFF.

The chain employs TRBV7-9 and TRBJ1-4, with 8 positions matching TRBD1. This CDR3 comprises 14 residues. The germline V gene has CDR1 SEHNR and CDR2 FQNEAQ (reference sequence). V lost 5 bases, J lost 8 bases, and 7 bases stayed unmatched. As DNA, the CDR3 is TGTGCCAGCAGCGAAAGGACAGGGAGGGAAAAACTGTTTTTT. As protein: CASSERTGREKLFF.

This chain connects TRBV2 to TRBJ1-5, with a possible D match to TRBD1 (5 bases). V was trimmed by 1 base and J by 9 bases, leaving 19 bases between them. CDR1 and CDR2 (germline): SNHLY, FYNNEI. CDR3 length: 16 amino acids. CDR3: CASSEEQTPGPWPQHF. DNA of the CDR3: TGTGCCAGCAGTGAAGAACAGACTCCAGGGCCCTGGCCCCAGCATTTT.